The 5 T cell receptor beta chains reported below all come from one sample, sequenced in a study of cytomegalovirus exposure and HLA in healthy donors. Primers included in the PCR were 60 Vbeta and 13 Jbeta primers. Profiled with immunoSEQ multiplex PCR; TCRdb holds only in-frame clones, not every one. The table counts 38,000 or so clones; 8.9% lies in the top ten. The specimen was PBMCs. Source of these receptors: a man aged 40-49 years in good health and CMV-seropositive.

This chain connects TRBV5-1 to TRBJ2-4; tentative D call: TRBD2 (6 bases). The CDR3 runs to 17 residues. In germline, CDR1 is SGHRS, CDR2 YFSETQ. Trimming took off 4 bases at V and 0 bases at J, with 17 bases between the two ends. This CDR3 is CASSPGMGGLAKNIQYF. As DNA, the CDR3 is TGCGCCAGCAGCCCTGGGATGGGGGGACTAGCCAAAAACATTCAGTACTTC.

The chain recombines TRBV28 with TRBJ1-1, with no clear D. V was pared by 10 bases and J by 2 bases, with 11 bases between. CDR1 and CDR2 (germline): MDHEN, SYDVKM. This CDR3 has 12 amino acids. CDR3 in amino acids: CATLPTNTEAFF. The CDR3 DNA reads as TGTGCCACCCTCCCCACTAACACTGAAGCTTTCTTT.

This rearrangement joins TRBV15 to TRBJ2-7; 10 bases are a match to TRBD1. The CDR3 contains 16 residues. Germline CDR1 LNHNV, CDR2 YYDKDF (reference sequence). The trim removed 2 bases at V and 2 bases at J, leaving 6 bases unmatched. DNA of the CDR3: TGTGCCACCAGCAGACCTCGGACAGGGGGTACCTACGAGCAGTACTTC. Translation: CATSRPRTGGTYEQYF. The whole variable domain, remainder taken from reference TRBV15 and TRBJ2-7, is DAMVIQNPRYQVTQFGKPVTLSCSQTLNHNVMYWYQQKSSQAPKLLFHYYDKDFNNEADTPDNFQSRRPNTSFCFLDIRSPGLGDTAMYLCATSRPRTGGTYEQYFGPGTRLTVT.

The V call is TRBV18, the J call TRBJ2-7, with D hard to call. This CDR3 spans 12 amino acids. V was shortened by 5 bases and J by 2 bases, with 7 bases between the two germline ends. In germline, CDR1 is KGHSH, CDR2 LQKENI. The CDR3 spells CASSADTYEQYF. The CDR3 DNA follows: TGTGCCAGCTCAGCGGATACCTACGAGCAGTACTTC.

The rearrangement joins TRBV19 to TRBJ2-1; 7 bases agree with TRBD2. The CDR3 totals 12 residues. The ends lost 4 bases at V and 15 bases at J; junction bases unmatched: 9. Per the germline V gene, CDR1 is LNHDA and CDR2 is SQIVND (reference sequence). CDR3 DNA: TGTGCCAGTAGTACGCTAGCGGCAAGCATGTTCTTC. Amino acid sequence: CASSTLAASMFF.